The 6 T cell receptor beta chains below were found in one sample sequenced in a study of blood T cell repertoires in COVID-19. Only in-frame clones appear in the TCRdb table, and some are missing; sequencing was by immunoSEQ multiplex PCR. The top ten hold roughly 27% of the sample, which has 55,000 to 75,000 clones, about 80% seen once. Source material: peripheral blood. Source of these receptors: a man in his 70s with acute or convalescent COVID-19.

The gene calls are TRBV7-6 and TRBJ1-2; D remains ambiguous. The CDR3 is made up of 15 amino acids. V was cut by 5 bases and J by 3 bases, with 16 bases left in between. Germline-derived CDR1 and CDR2 are SGHVS and FNYEAQ. CDR3: CASSRNLRGHYGYTF. The CDR3 DNA is TGTGCCAGCAGCCGTAATCTGCGGGGTCACTATGGCTACACCTTC.

The chain combines TRBV2 with TRBJ2-7, with TRBD1 as a possible D gene (6 bases). The V gene's germline CDR1 is SNHLY and CDR2 FYNNEI. The CDR3 length is 13 residues. The V end lost 3 bases, the J end lost 13 bases, and 19 bases lay between the germline ends. CDR3 in amino acids: CASSDSPTGQPYF. CDR3 nucleotide sequence: TGTGCCAGCAGTGATTCTCCTACGGGACAACCTTACTTC.

V is TRBV6-5 and J is TRBJ2-1; 8 bases map to TRBD1. Unmatched junction bases numbered 6, after V lost 6 bases and J lost 2 bases. This CDR3 has 15 residues. Germline values: CDR1 MNHEY, CDR2 SVGAGI. The CDR3 reads CASRNYRGTYNEQFF. The CDR3 DNA reads as TGTGCCAGCAGAAACTACAGGGGGACCTACAATGAGCAGTTCTTC.

Here the CDR3 DNA reads TGTGCCAGCAGTTATTGGCAGGCCACGGGGGAGACCCAGTACTTC. It translates to CASSYWQATGETQYF. This rearrangement joins TRBV6-2 or TRBV6-3 to TRBJ2-5; D may be TRBD2 (5 bases). The germline CDR1 and CDR2 sequences are MNHEY and SVGEGT. The V end lost 3 bases, the J end lost 5 bases, and 16 bases lay between the germline ends. The CDR3 has 15 amino acids.

The genes are TRBV7-9 and TRBJ1-3; no reliable D call. CDR3 length: 14 residues. Trimming cost V 0 bases and J 2 bases, with 5 bases left between them. Germline lookup yields CDR1 SEHNR and CDR2 FQNEAQ (reference sequence). CDR3 bases: TGTGCCAGCAGCTTAGCACACCCTGGAAACACCATATATTTT. As protein: CASSLAHPGNTIYF.

The chain is built from TRBV6-6 and TRBJ2-7; 7 nucleotides line up with TRBD1. Germline CDR1 reads MNHNY; CDR2 reads SVGAGI (reference sequence). This CDR3 comprises 15 residues. The junction had 10 bases not matched to a gene; V was cut back by 5 bases and J by 3 bases. The CDR3 protein is CASSPSGQPIYEQYF. The CDR3, as DNA: TGTGCCAGCAGTCCGTCGGGACAGCCGATCTACGAGCAGTACTTC.